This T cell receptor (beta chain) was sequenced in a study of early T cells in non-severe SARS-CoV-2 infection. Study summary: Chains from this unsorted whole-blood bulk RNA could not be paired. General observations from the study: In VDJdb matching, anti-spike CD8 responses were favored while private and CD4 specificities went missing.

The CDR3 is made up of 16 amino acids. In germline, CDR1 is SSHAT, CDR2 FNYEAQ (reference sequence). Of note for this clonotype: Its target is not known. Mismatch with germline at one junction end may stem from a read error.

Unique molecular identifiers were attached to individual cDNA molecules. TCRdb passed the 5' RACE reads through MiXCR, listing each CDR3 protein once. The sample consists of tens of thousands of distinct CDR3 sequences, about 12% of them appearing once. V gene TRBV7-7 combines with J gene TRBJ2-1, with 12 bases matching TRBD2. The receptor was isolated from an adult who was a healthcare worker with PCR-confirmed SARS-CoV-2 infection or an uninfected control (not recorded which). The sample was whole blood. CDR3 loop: CASSRRLAGERNEQFF. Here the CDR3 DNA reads TGTGCTAGCAGCCGGCGACTAGCGGGAGAAAGGAATGAGCAGTTCTTC.